This T cell receptor beta chain derives from a study of T cell responses to AZD1222 COVID-19 vaccine. Some clones are missing from TCRdb's copy, which holds only in-frame ones; the method was immunoSEQ multiplex PCR. This listing includes 150,000 or so clones. On this clone: The antigen is unknown.

Study findings and constraints: Nearly half of spike-specific TCRs reportedly go after variant regions that carry no mutations. Only five or six AZD1222 recipients tested seropositive at baseline.

With V trimmed by 8 bases and J by 8 bases, 3 bases remained unmatched. Germline loops: CDR1 MDHEN, CDR2 SYDVKM. The CDR3 length is 12 residues. The source of this sequence is an adult in good health. V usage is TRBV28 and J usage is TRBJ1-2, with 12 bases that match TRBD1. Material for sequencing was peripheral blood. The CDR3 protein is CASGTGGEGYTF. Written as DNA, the CDR3 is TGTGCCAGCGGGACAGGGGGCGAGGGCTACACCTTC.